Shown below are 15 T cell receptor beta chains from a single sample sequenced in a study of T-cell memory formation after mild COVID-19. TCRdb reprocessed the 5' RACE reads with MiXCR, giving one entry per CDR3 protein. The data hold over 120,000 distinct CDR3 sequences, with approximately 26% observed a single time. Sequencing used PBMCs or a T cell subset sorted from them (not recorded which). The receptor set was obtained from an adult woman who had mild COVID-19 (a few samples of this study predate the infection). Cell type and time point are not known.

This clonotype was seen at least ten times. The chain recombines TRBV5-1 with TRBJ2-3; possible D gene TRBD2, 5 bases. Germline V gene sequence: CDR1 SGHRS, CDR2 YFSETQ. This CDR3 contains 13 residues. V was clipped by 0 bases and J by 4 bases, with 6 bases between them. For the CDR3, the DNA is TGCGCCAGCAGCTTGGCCGGGGCAGATACGCAGTATTTT. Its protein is CASSLAGADTQYF.

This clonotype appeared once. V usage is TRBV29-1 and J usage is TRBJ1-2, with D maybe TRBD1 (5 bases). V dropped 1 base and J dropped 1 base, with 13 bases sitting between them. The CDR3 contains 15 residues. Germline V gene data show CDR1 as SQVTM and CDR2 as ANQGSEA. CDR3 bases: TGCAGCGTTGAAGGGGAAGCAGGGCTTAACTATGGCTACACCTTC. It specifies CSVEGEAGLNYGYTF.

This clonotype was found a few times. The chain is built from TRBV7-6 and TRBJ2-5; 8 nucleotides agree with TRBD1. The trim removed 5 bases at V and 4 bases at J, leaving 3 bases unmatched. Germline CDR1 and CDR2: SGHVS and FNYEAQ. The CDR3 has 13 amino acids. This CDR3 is CASSPDRGETQYF. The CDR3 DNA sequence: TGTGCCAGCAGCCCAGACAGGGGAGAGACCCAGTACTTC.

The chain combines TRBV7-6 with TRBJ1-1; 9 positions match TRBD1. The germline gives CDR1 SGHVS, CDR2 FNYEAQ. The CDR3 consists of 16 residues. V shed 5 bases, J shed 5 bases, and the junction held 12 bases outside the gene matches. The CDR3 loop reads CASSRAQGQGLTEAFF. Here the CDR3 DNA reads TGTGCCAGCAGCCGTGCTCAGGGACAGGGATTGACTGAAGCTTTCTTT.

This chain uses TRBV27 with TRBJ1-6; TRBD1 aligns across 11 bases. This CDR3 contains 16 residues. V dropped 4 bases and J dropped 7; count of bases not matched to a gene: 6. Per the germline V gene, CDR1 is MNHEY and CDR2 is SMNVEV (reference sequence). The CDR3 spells CASSSGTGGRNSPLHF. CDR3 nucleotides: TGTGCCAGCAGTTCCGGGACAGGGGGAAGGAATTCACCCCTCCACTTT.

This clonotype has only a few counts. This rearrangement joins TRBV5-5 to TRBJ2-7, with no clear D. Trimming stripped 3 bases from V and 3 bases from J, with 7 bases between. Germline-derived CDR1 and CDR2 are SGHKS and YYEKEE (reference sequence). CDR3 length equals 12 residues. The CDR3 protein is CASSWDLYEQYF. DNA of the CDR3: TGTGCCAGCAGCTGGGATCTCTACGAGCAGTACTTC.

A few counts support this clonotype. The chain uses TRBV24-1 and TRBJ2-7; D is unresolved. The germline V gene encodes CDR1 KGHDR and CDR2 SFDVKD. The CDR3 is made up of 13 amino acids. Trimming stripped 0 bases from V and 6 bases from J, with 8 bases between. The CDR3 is CATSDLRSGEQYF. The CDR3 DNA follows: TGTGCCACCAGTGATTTGCGAAGTGGCGAGCAGTACTTC.

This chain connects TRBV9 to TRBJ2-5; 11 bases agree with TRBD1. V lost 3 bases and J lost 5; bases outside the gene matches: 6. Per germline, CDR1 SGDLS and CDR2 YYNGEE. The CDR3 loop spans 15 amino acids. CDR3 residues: CASSEDRGRGETQYF. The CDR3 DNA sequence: TGTGCCAGCAGCGAGGACAGGGGGCGCGGGGAGACCCAGTACTTC.

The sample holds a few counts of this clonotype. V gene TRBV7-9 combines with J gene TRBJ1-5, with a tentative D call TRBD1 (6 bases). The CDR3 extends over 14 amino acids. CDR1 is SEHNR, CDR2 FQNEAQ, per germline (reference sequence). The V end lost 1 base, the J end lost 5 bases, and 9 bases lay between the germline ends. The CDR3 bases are TGTGCCAGCAGCTTAGTCTCAGGGGATCAGCCCCAGCATTTT. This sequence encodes CASSLVSGDQPQHF. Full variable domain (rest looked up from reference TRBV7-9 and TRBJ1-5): DTGVSQNPRHKITKRGQNVTFRCDPISEHNRLYWYRQTLGQGPEFLTYFQNEAQLEKSRLLSDRFSAERPKGSFSTLEIQRTEQGDSAMYLCASSLVSGDQPQHFGDGTRLSIL.

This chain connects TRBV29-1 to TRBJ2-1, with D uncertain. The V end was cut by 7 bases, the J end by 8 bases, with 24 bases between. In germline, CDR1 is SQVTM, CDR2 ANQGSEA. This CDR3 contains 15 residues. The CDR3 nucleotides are TGCAGCGCTCGCTGGGGAAACTCAGGAACCTATGAGCAGTTCTTC. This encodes CSARWGNSGTYEQFF.

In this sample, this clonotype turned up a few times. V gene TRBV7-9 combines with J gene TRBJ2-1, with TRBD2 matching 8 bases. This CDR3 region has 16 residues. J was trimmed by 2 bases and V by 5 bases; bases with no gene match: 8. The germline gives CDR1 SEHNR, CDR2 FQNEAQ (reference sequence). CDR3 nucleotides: TGTGCCAGCAGCCCTCGGGTAGCGGGGACCTACAATGAGCAGTTCTTC. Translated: CASSPRVAGTYNEQFF.

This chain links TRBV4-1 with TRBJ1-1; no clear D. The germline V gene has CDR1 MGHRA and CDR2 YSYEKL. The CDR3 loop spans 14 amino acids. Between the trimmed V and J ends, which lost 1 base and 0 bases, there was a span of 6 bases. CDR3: CASSQGHMNTEAFF. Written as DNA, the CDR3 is TGCGCCAGCAGCCAAGGTCATATGAACACTGAAGCTTTCTTT.

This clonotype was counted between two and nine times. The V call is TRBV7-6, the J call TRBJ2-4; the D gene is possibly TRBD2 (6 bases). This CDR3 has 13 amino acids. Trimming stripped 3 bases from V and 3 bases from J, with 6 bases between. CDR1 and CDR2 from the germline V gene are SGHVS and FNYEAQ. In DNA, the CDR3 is TGTGCCAGCAGCTTCGGGGGCAAAAACATTCAGTACTTC. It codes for CASSFGGKNIQYF.

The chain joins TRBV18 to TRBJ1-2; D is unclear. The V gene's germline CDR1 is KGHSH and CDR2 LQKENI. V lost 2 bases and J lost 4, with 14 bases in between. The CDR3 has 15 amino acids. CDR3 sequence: CASSPDWAETYGYTF. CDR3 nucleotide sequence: TGTGCCAGCTCACCAGATTGGGCGGAGACCTATGGCTACACCTTC.

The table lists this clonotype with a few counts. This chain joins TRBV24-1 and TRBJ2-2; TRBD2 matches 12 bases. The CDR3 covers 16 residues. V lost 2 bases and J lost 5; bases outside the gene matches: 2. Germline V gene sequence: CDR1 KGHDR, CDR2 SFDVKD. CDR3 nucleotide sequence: TGTGCCACCAGTGATTCGACTAGCGGGAGTACCGGGGAGCTGTTTTTT. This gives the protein CATSDSTSGSTGELFF.